The clone carrying this TCR beta chain was detected only a few times. The TCRbeta library was prepared with unique molecular identifiers. One entry per CDR3 protein results from TCRdb running MiXCR on the PCR reads. The sample yields roughly 500,000 distinct CDR3 sequences, around a third seen once. The source of the sample is a study of T-cell reconstitution after alpha-beta-depleted transplantation in children. Germline lookup yields CDR1 SGHRS and CDR2 YFSETQ. This CDR3 has 14 amino acids. V gave up 1 base and J gave up 8 bases, with 13 bases separating them. This sample comprised PBMCs from the stem cell graft donor, obtained from the stem cell graft. This TCR came from a human donor who donated a stem cell graft to a child with aplastic anemia. The rearrangement uses TRBV5-1 and TRBJ2-4, with D unresolved. This CDR3 reads CASSLLGNLYIQYF. CDR3 coding DNA: TGCGCCAGCAGCTTGTTGGGAAACCTCTACATTCAGTACTTC.